The clone carrying this T cell receptor (beta chain) came up a few times. V lost 6 bases, J lost 4 bases, and 10 bases lay in between. The CDR3 contains 13 residues. Specified time point: newly diagnosed GD, antithyroid drugs for less than 3 months. PBMCs were the source of the RNA used for TCR sequencing. The data belong to a study of regulatory T cells in long-lasting Graves disease. Arm-PCR of CDR3 regions and iRepertoire HTBI primers were the basis on which TCR beta libraries were built. TCRdb processed the multiplex PCR reads anew with MiXCR; each CDR3 protein has one entry. In the table there are about 620,000 distinct CDR3 sequences, around 15% of which are singletons. The data were also submitted as part of a second study, on T cells in Graves' hyperthyroidism and ophthalmopathy. That paper adds: Clonotypes that were expanded in thyroid above 0.001 mostly appeared in blood too.

Specimen: peripheral blood mononuclear cells (PBMCs), collected at new diagnosis, from a patient treated with antithyroid drugs. The chain carries TRBV12-3 or TRBV12-4 and TRBJ1-3; D is ambiguous. This clonotype was sampled from a woman in her twenties or thirties with Graves disease. DNA for the CDR3: TGTGCCAGCAGATGGGGAGGGGGAAACACCATATATTTT. Translating it yields CASRWGGGNTIYF.